This is a list of T cell receptor beta chains from one sample in a study of T cells of healthy individuals. In TCRdb, the 5' RACE reads were re-called with MiXCR into one record per CDR3 protein. This sample has around 63,000 distinct CDR3 sequences, with roughly 16% found just once. All receptors derive from a human donor in good health. Both conserved end residues are part of each CDR3. The D gene is left open where the match is weak. Size is omitted from some rows. Given values are once, few, many or a class for expanded clones.

d_call: -
clone_size: -
j_call: TRBJ2-2
v_call: TRBV7-9
cdr3_aa: CASSLELAGTGELFF
cdr3_nt: TGTGCCAGCAGCTTAGAACTAGCCGGCACCGGGGAGCTGTTTTTT

d_call: -
clone_size: -
j_call: TRBJ2-3
v_call: TRBV12-3/TRBV12-4
cdr3_aa: CASSLARVANTQYF
cdr3_nt: TGTGCCAGCAGTTTAGCGCGGGTTGCAAATACGCAGTATTTT

d_call: -
clone_size: many
j_call: TRBJ2-2
v_call: TRBV7-7
cdr3_aa: CASSLGGSGELFF
cdr3_nt: TGTGCCAGCAGTTTAGGAGGGTCCGGGGAGCTGTTTTTT

d_call: -
clone_size: few
j_call: TRBJ1-1
v_call: TRBV20-1
cdr3_aa: CSASTGLNTEAFF
cdr3_nt: TGCAGTGCTAGCACAGGGTTGAACACTGAAGCTTTCTTT

d_call: TRBD1
clone_size: many
j_call: TRBJ2-7
v_call: TRBV28
cdr3_aa: CASSLVGDRGLYEQYF
cdr3_nt: TGTGCCAGCAGTCTCGTTGGGGACAGGGGGCTCTACGAGCAGTACTTC

d_call: -
clone_size: many
j_call: TRBJ2-5
v_call: TRBV11-2
cdr3_aa: CASSPIAGRRQETQYF
cdr3_nt: TGTGCCAGCAGCCCAATCGCCGGTCGTCGTCAAGAGACCCAGTACTTC

d_call: -
clone_size: few
j_call: TRBJ1-2
v_call: TRBV29-1
cdr3_aa: CSVVVGANYGYTF
cdr3_nt: TGCAGCGTTGTGGTGGGGGCGAACTATGGCTACACCTTC

d_call: -
clone_size: many
j_call: TRBJ1-1
v_call: TRBV12-3/TRBV12-4
cdr3_aa: CASSLWGRDTEAFF
cdr3_nt: TGTGCCAGCAGTTTATGGGGGCGTGACACTGAAGCTTTCTTT

d_call: -
clone_size: few
j_call: TRBJ2-6
v_call: TRBV2
cdr3_aa: CASSETLGGSSGANVLTF
cdr3_nt: TGTGCCAGCAGTGAAACGCTTGGGGGCAGCTCTGGGGCCAACGTCCTGACTTTC

d_call: -
clone_size: few
j_call: TRBJ2-7
v_call: TRBV28
cdr3_aa: CASSPQGYSYEQYF
cdr3_nt: TGTGCCAGCAGTCCCCAAGGGTACTCCTACGAGCAGTACTTC

d_call: TRBD1
clone_size: many
j_call: TRBJ2-1
v_call: TRBV10-1
cdr3_aa: CASSDQGALLNEQFF
cdr3_nt: TGCGCCAGCAGTGACCAGGGGGCCCTCCTTAATGAGCAGTTCTTC

d_call: TRBD1
clone_size: -
j_call: TRBJ1-4
v_call: TRBV5-1
cdr3_aa: CASTIQGATNEKLFF
cdr3_nt: TGCGCCAGCACCATACAGGGGGCAACTAATGAAAAACTGTTTTTT

d_call: -
clone_size: many
j_call: TRBJ2-3
v_call: TRBV6-4
cdr3_aa: CASSSRVTDTQYF
cdr3_nt: TGTGCCAGCAGTTCCAGGGTCACAGATACGCAGTATTTT

d_call: TRBD2
clone_size: many
j_call: TRBJ2-7
v_call: TRBV2
cdr3_aa: CASSGRHPLGAGAGEQYF
cdr3_nt: TGTGCCAGCAGTGGTCGCCACCCTTTAGGCGCGGGAGCAGGCGAGCAGTACTTC

d_call: -
clone_size: few
j_call: TRBJ2-6
v_call: TRBV12-5
cdr3_aa: CASGLFGSGANVLTF
cdr3_nt: TGTGCTAGTGGTTTGTTTGGCTCTGGGGCCAACGTCCTGACTTTC

d_call: -
clone_size: many
j_call: TRBJ2-7
v_call: TRBV28
cdr3_aa: CASVRERPYEQYF
cdr3_nt: TGTGCCAGCGTCAGAGAAAGACCCTACGAGCAGTACTTC

d_call: TRBD2
clone_size: -
j_call: TRBJ2-4
v_call: TRBV5-1
cdr3_aa: CASSTSGGAFSIQYF
cdr3_nt: TGCGCCAGCAGCACTAGCGGGGGGGCTTTCAGCATTCAGTACTTC

d_call: TRBD2
clone_size: many
j_call: TRBJ2-1
v_call: TRBV9
cdr3_aa: CASSVSRLAGSWNEQFF
cdr3_nt: TGTGCCAGCAGCGTTTCACGACTAGCGGGGTCTTGGAATGAGCAGTTCTTC

d_call: -
clone_size: -
j_call: TRBJ2-5
v_call: TRBV7-2
cdr3_aa: CASSFWGSHQETQYF
cdr3_nt: TGTGCCAGCAGCTTTTGGGGGTCCCACCAAGAGACCCAGTACTTC

d_call: -
clone_size: many
j_call: TRBJ2-5
v_call: TRBV20-1
cdr3_aa: CSATHQETQYF
cdr3_nt: TGCAGTGCTACACACCAAGAGACCCAGTACTTC

d_call: TRBD2
clone_size: few
j_call: TRBJ2-2
v_call: TRBV4-2
cdr3_aa: CASRPPLAGGTAGELFF
cdr3_nt: TGTGCCAGCAGACCCCCCCTAGCGGGAGGGACTGCCGGGGAGCTGTTTTTT

d_call: -
clone_size: many
j_call: TRBJ2-3
v_call: TRBV21-1
cdr3_aa: CASSKGPADTQYF
cdr3_nt: TGTGCCAGCAGCAAAGGACCTGCAGATACGCAGTATTTT

d_call: TRBD1
clone_size: few
j_call: TRBJ1-5
v_call: TRBV25-1
cdr3_aa: CASRQGPNQPQHF
cdr3_nt: TGTGCCAGCAGACAGGGGCCGAATCAGCCCCAGCATTTT

d_call: -
clone_size: few
j_call: TRBJ2-3
v_call: TRBV7-3
cdr3_aa: CASSLRGLATGDTQYF
cdr3_nt: TGTGCCAGCAGCTTACGAGGGCTAGCGACCGGAGATACGCAGTATTTT

d_call: TRBD2
clone_size: few
j_call: TRBJ2-7
v_call: TRBV4-1
cdr3_aa: CASSHQTSGGYEQYF
cdr3_nt: TGCGCCAGCAGCCACCAGACTAGCGGGGGTTACGAGCAGTACTTC

d_call: -
clone_size: many
j_call: TRBJ2-1
v_call: TRBV24-1
cdr3_aa: CATSDDRQASNNEQFF
cdr3_nt: TGTGCCACCAGTGATGACCGACAGGCTTCTAACAATGAGCAGTTCTTC

d_call: -
clone_size: many
j_call: TRBJ2-3
v_call: TRBV18
cdr3_aa: CASSPPVDTQYF
cdr3_nt: TGTGCCAGCTCACCACCGGTGGATACGCAGTATTTT

d_call: -
clone_size: once
j_call: TRBJ1-1
v_call: TRBV11-2
cdr3_aa: CASSSEGWGGAVAFF
cdr3_nt: TGTGCCAGCAGCTCAGAAGGTTGGGGGGGCGCTGTGGCTTTCTTT

d_call: TRBD1
clone_size: few
j_call: TRBJ2-1
v_call: TRBV20-1
cdr3_aa: CSAPVQGYNEQFF
cdr3_nt: TGCAGTGCCCCGGTACAGGGGTACAATGAGCAGTTCTTC

d_call: -
clone_size: many
j_call: TRBJ2-3
v_call: TRBV18
cdr3_aa: CASSPASHGTDTQYF
cdr3_nt: TGTGCCAGCTCACCAGCCTCCCACGGCACAGATACGCAGTATTTT

d_call: -
clone_size: many
j_call: TRBJ2-1
v_call: TRBV9
cdr3_aa: CASSGGYEQFF
cdr3_nt: TGTGCCAGCAGCGGGGGGTATGAGCAGTTCTTC

d_call: -
clone_size: many
j_call: TRBJ2-1
v_call: TRBV7-9
cdr3_aa: CASSSPLDSLLFF
cdr3_nt: TGTGCCAGCAGTTCCCCGTTGGACAGTCTCTTGTTCTTC

d_call: TRBD2
clone_size: medium-sized
j_call: TRBJ2-1
v_call: TRBV6-4
cdr3_aa: CASSRTSGGSGNEQFF
cdr3_nt: TGTGCCAGCAGTCGGACTAGCGGGGGGTCGGGCAATGAGCAGTTCTTC

d_call: -
clone_size: once
j_call: TRBJ2-5
v_call: TRBV5-1
cdr3_aa: CASSLPGRETQYF
cdr3_nt: TGCGCCAGCAGCTTGCCGGGGCGGGAGACCCAGTACTTC

d_call: -
clone_size: few
j_call: TRBJ2-1
v_call: TRBV20-1
cdr3_aa: CSVALGGPSNEQFF
cdr3_nt: TGCAGCGTCGCTTTGGGGGGGCCTAGCAATGAGCAGTTCTTC

d_call: -
clone_size: -
j_call: TRBJ2-3
v_call: TRBV12-3/TRBV12-4
cdr3_aa: CASSPPPNTDTQYF
cdr3_nt: TGTGCCAGCAGTCCCCCCCCCAACACAGATACGCAGTATTTT

d_call: TRBD1
clone_size: many
j_call: TRBJ2-7
v_call: TRBV9
cdr3_aa: CASSVSGQARSYEQYF
cdr3_nt: TGTGCCAGCAGCGTCTCGGGACAGGCCCGCTCCTACGAGCAGTACTTC

d_call: -
clone_size: many
j_call: TRBJ2-3
v_call: TRBV30
cdr3_aa: CAWSGRAADTQYF
cdr3_nt: TGTGCCTGGAGTGGACGGGCGGCAGATACGCAGTATTTT

d_call: -
clone_size: few
j_call: TRBJ2-1
v_call: TRBV4-1
cdr3_aa: CASSHDPVGNEQFF
cdr3_nt: TGCGCCAGCAGCCACGACCCGGTGGGCAATGAGCAGTTCTTC

d_call: -
clone_size: few
j_call: TRBJ2-7
v_call: TRBV5-1
cdr3_aa: CASRIGHDEQYF
cdr3_nt: TGCGCCAGCAGAATCGGGCACGACGAGCAGTACTTC

d_call: TRBD1
clone_size: -
j_call: TRBJ1-6
v_call: TRBV15
cdr3_aa: CATSRVRGAQSPLHF
cdr3_nt: TGTGCCACCAGCAGAGTCAGGGGGGCCCAATCACCCCTCCACTTT

d_call: -
clone_size: -
j_call: TRBJ1-5
v_call: TRBV7-9
cdr3_aa: CASSHEHIYQPQHF
cdr3_nt: TGTGCCAGCAGCCATGAGCATATTTATCAGCCCCAGCATTTT

d_call: -
clone_size: many
j_call: TRBJ2-1
v_call: TRBV3-1
cdr3_aa: CASRFGTTGREQFF
cdr3_nt: TGTGCCAGCAGATTTGGGACGACCGGACGTGAGCAGTTCTTC

d_call: TRBD2
clone_size: -
j_call: TRBJ2-5
v_call: TRBV20-1
cdr3_aa: CSALTGGGSGRQETQYF
cdr3_nt: TGCAGTGCCCTCACCGGGGGTGGTAGCGGGAGGCAGGAGACCCAGTACTTC

d_call: TRBD2
clone_size: many
j_call: TRBJ2-1
v_call: TRBV20-1
cdr3_aa: CSARDLTSGKNEQFF
cdr3_nt: TGCAGTGCTAGAGATTTAACTAGCGGGAAAAATGAGCAGTTCTTC

d_call: -
clone_size: few
j_call: TRBJ1-5
v_call: TRBV12-3/TRBV12-4
cdr3_aa: CASSLGAPSNQPQHF
cdr3_nt: TGTGCCAGCAGTTTGGGGGCGCCGTCCAATCAGCCCCAGCATTTT

d_call: -
clone_size: -
j_call: TRBJ1-2
v_call: TRBV12-3/TRBV12-4
cdr3_aa: CASSFSGYGYTF
cdr3_nt: TGTGCCAGCAGTTTTAGCGGGTATGGCTACACCTTC

d_call: TRBD2
clone_size: -
j_call: TRBJ2-1
v_call: TRBV11-2
cdr3_aa: CASSLDWGLTYYEQFF
cdr3_nt: TGTGCCAGCAGCTTAGACTGGGGACTAACCTACTATGAGCAGTTCTTC

d_call: -
clone_size: -
j_call: TRBJ1-1
v_call: TRBV5-4
cdr3_aa: CASSFSQAPNTEAFF
cdr3_nt: TGTGCCAGCAGCTTCTCACAGGCGCCGAACACTGAAGCTTTCTTT

d_call: TRBD1
clone_size: -
j_call: TRBJ1-4
v_call: TRBV6-6
cdr3_aa: CASTQGQGAATNEKLFF
cdr3_nt: TGTGCCAGCACCCAAGGACAGGGCGCCGCAACTAATGAAAAACTGTTTTTT

d_call: -
clone_size: few
j_call: TRBJ1-1
v_call: TRBV6-1
cdr3_aa: CASSEGAARSGAFF
cdr3_nt: TGTGCCAGCAGTGAAGGGGCAGCGAGGAGTGGGGCTTTCTTT

d_call: -
clone_size: -
j_call: TRBJ1-6
v_call: TRBV27
cdr3_aa: CASRSSQYNSPLHF
cdr3_nt: TGTGCCAGCAGGTCATCACAGTATAATTCACCCCTCCACTTT

d_call: TRBD2
clone_size: -
j_call: TRBJ2-7
v_call: TRBV27
cdr3_aa: CASSFYGTSGSSYEQYF
cdr3_nt: TGTGCCAGCAGTTTCTACGGGACTAGCGGGAGCTCCTACGAGCAGTACTTC